Below, 14 T cell receptor beta chains from the same sample are listed, as sequenced in a study of Ad26.COV2.S vaccination and SARS-CoV-2 variants. Treatment here: around 19 received Ad26.COV2.S at low or high dose, single or two shots; 5 received placebo; per-sample allocation not given. Each sample was drawn 63 days after the first injection (of vaccine or placebo). Libraries were prepared by immunoSEQ multiplex PCR; TCRdb keeps only in-frame clonotypes and omits some of them. The sample has roughly 350,000 clones, around 88% seen once; the top ten hold roughly 4.8%. The sequences come from peripheral blood, collected in a trial of Ad26.COV2.S vaccine versus placebo. Every receptor here comes from a person between 18 and 59 years old who received the Ad26.COV2.S COVID-19 vaccine or a placebo.

The rearrangement links TRBV11-3 to TRBJ2-3; 9 nucleotides match TRBD2. Germline-derived CDR1 and CDR2 are SGHNT and YENEEA. V dropped 6 bases and J dropped 6; count of bases not matched to a gene: 7. CDR3 length equals 14 residues. The CDR3, as DNA: TGTGCCAGCAGTCGGGCTAGCGGGGCTGATACGCAGTATTTT. This encodes CASSRASGADTQYF.

The chain joins TRBV4-1 to TRBJ2-7, with 10 bases aligning to TRBD1. The CDR3 has 14 residues. The germline gives CDR1 MGHRA, CDR2 YSYEKL. V shed 1 base, J shed 7 bases, and the junction held 4 bases outside the gene matches. The CDR3 DNA follows: TGCGCCAGCAGCCAAGTGGGACAGGGGAGGGAGCAGTACTTC. This encodes CASSQVGQGREQYF.

This clone was seen just once. V is TRBV11-1 and J is TRBJ1-4; unclear D gene. With 5 bases removed from V and 4 bases from J, the gap between germline ends came to 14 bases. Germline CDR1 is SGHAT and CDR2 is FQDESV (reference sequence). The CDR3 sequence is 15 residues long. The DNA of the CDR3 is TGTGCCAGCAGCCGCACACCGGACCGTAATGAAAAACTGTTTTTT. The encoded protein is CASSRTPDRNEKLFF.

The V gene is TRBV29-1, the J gene TRBJ2-3; D gene unclear. This CDR3 spans 13 amino acids. Trimming pared 3 bases from V and 0 bases from J, leaving 7 bases between. Germline loops: CDR1 SQVTM, CDR2 ANQGSEA. CDR3 protein: CSVEVPSTDTQYF. In DNA, the CDR3 is TGCAGCGTTGAGGTCCCTAGCACAGATACGCAGTATTTT.

The chain employs TRBV11-2 and TRBJ2-5; D unresolved. The V end was cut by 0 bases, the J end by 7 bases, with 6 bases between. CDR1 and CDR2 from the germline V gene are SGHAT and FQNNGV. The CDR3 runs 12 residues. The CDR3 here is CASSLEAGTQYF. As DNA, the CDR3 is TGTGCCAGCAGCTTAGAAGCCGGGACCCAGTACTTC. Looking up the rest from reference TRBV11-2 and TRBJ2-5 gives the full variable domain: EAGVAQSPRYKIIEKRQSVAFWCNPISGHATLYWYQQILGQGPKLLIQFQNNGVVDDSQLPKDRFSAERLKGVDSTLKIQPAKLEDSAVYLCASSLEAGTQYFGPGTRLLVL.

The chain uses TRBV6-2 or TRBV6-3 and TRBJ2-7; no reliable D call. The CDR3 is made up of 11 amino acids. The germline CDR1 and CDR2 sequences are MNHEY and SVGEGT. With 5 bases removed from V and 5 bases from J, the gap between germline ends came to 7 bases. CDR3 bases: TGTGCCAGCAGTCACGAGCACGAGCAGTACTTC. Translation gives CASSHEHEQYF.

The V gene is TRBV11-3, the J gene TRBJ2-1; weak D call: TRBD1 (6 bases). The germline V gene encodes CDR1 SGHNT and CDR2 YENEEA. Trimming removed 4 bases from V and 5 bases from J, with 9 bases in between. CDR3 length: 13 residues. The CDR3 DNA reads as TGTGCCAGCAGCTCCGGGACAAACAATGAGCAGTTCTTC. It translates to CASSSGTNNEQFF.

The genes are TRBV4-1 and TRBJ2-3; possibly TRBD1 for D (6 bases). Trimming removed 1 base at V and 3 bases at J, with 11 bases between. CDR1 MGHRA and CDR2 YSYEKL come from the germline V gene. This CDR3 has 15 amino acids. Here the CDR3 DNA reads TGCGCCAGCAGCCAAGGGAACAGGGTGACAGATACGCAGTATTTT. As protein: CASSQGNRVTDTQYF.

CDR3 nucleotide sequence: TGTGCCAGCAGTGAGGTTCAGGGTGAGGATGGCTACACCTTC. Amino acids: CASSEVQGEDGYTF. The rearrangement joins TRBV6-1 to TRBJ1-2; TRBD1 might be the D (5 bases). Looked up from germline, CDR1 is MNHNS and CDR2 is SASEGT. CDR3 length equals 14 residues. Trimming removed 3 bases at V and 6 bases at J, with 14 bases between.

The gene calls are TRBV9 and TRBJ2-5; 7 positions match TRBD1. Germline V gene sequence: CDR1 SGDLS, CDR2 YYNGEE. With V trimmed by 4 bases and J by 5 bases, 14 bases remained unmatched. The length of the CDR3 is 16 residues. This chain's CDR3 is CASSPGLGGGFETQYF. The CDR3 DNA reads TGTGCCAGCAGCCCCGGGTTAGGGGGCGGTTTCGAGACCCAGTACTTC.

The chain links TRBV7-9 to TRBJ2-1; D unresolved. CDR3 length equals 14 residues. Germline V lookup: CDR1 SEHNR, CDR2 FQNEAQ (reference sequence). Trimming shortened V by 4 bases and J by 4 bases, and 11 bases separated the two germline ends. CDR3 sequence reads: CASSSRAAYNEQFF. CDR3 DNA sequence: TGTGCCAGCAGCTCCCGGGCAGCTTACAATGAGCAGTTCTTC.

The chain uses TRBV5-1 and TRBJ2-1; TRBD2 agrees at 14 bases. The CDR3 contains 15 residues. CDR1 is SGHRS, CDR2 YFSETQ, per germline. The V segment lost 4 bases and the J segment 10 bases; nucleotides outside the gene matches: 7. The CDR3 region is CASSLRTSGGSEQFF. The CDR3 nucleotides read TGCGCCAGCAGCCTGAGGACTAGCGGGGGGAGCGAGCAGTTCTTC.

V usage is TRBV30 and J usage is TRBJ2-7; perhaps D is TRBD1 or TRBD2 (5 bases each). Germline values: CDR1 GTSNPN, CDR2 SVGIG (reference sequence). The V and J ends lost 1 base and 4 bases respectively, with 14 bases between them. The CDR3 has 14 amino acids. This CDR3 reads CAWSAPGPKYEQYF. CDR3 nucleotides: TGTGCCTGGAGTGCCCCGGGACCGAAATACGAGCAGTACTTC.

Points on this clone: In the same sample, other DNA sequences code for this CDR3. V gene TRBV27 combines with J gene TRBJ2-5; D unclear. The length of the CDR3 is 11 residues. CDR1 is MNHEY, CDR2 SMNVEV, per germline (reference sequence). The V gene lost 2 bases and the J gene lost 5 bases, with 3 bases spanning the gap. CDR3 nucleotide sequence: TGTGCCAGCAGTTTAGGGGAGACCCAGTACTTC. Protein: CASSLGETQYF.